The T cell receptor beta chain under discussion was sequenced for a study of CD8 T cells in Susac syndrome. The study, taken as a whole, reports: Peak Susac CD8+ clonal expansion was seen in TEMRA cells and active patients.

As concerns this clonotype: Its antigen is not known.

CDR3 length: 13 residues. V was clipped by 3 bases and J by 1 base, with 5 bases between them. Germline V gene data show CDR1 as SGDLS and CDR2 as YYNGEE. The RNA input was 0.5 to 1 ug, and it was reverse transcribed with random hexamers. TCRdb fed the immunoSEQ multiplex PCR reads into MiXCR, producing one record per CDR3 protein. The sample carries over 70,000 distinct CDR3 sequences, approximately 96% recorded once. The chain combines TRBV9 with TRBJ2-1, with D unclear. Material: CD8+ T cells from PBMCs. This TCR came from a human donor with Susac syndrome. CDR3 amino acids: CASSGRSYNEQFF. The CDR3, as DNA: TGTGCCAGCAGCGGTAGGTCCTACAATGAGCAGTTCTTC.